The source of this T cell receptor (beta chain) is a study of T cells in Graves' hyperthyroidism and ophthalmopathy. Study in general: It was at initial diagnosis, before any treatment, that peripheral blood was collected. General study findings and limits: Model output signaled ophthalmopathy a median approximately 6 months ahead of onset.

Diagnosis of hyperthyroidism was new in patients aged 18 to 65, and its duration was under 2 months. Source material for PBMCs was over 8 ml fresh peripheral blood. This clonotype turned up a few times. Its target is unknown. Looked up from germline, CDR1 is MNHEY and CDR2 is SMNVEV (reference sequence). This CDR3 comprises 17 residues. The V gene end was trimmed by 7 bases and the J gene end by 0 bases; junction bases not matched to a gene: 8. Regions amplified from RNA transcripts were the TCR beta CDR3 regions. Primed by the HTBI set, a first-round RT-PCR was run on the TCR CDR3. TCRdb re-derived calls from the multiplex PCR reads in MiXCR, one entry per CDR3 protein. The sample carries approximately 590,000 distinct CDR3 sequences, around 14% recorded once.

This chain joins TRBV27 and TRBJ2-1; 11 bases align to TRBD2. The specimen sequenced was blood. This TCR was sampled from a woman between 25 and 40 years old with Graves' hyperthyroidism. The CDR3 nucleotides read TGTGCCAGCAAGGAGCTAGCGGGAGGTAACTCCTACAATGAGCAGTTCTTC. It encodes CASKELAGGNSYNEQFF.